Listed below are T cell receptor beta chains from one sample, sequenced in a study of blood T cell repertoires in COVID-19. Assay used: immunoSEQ multiplex PCR; TCRdb lists only in-frame clones, some missing. The sample holds about 90,000 clones, around 88% seen once. The sample taken for sequencing was peripheral blood. The receptors were gathered from a man aged 55 to 70 with acute or convalescent COVID-19. Both conserved end residues are part of each CDR3. Each record gives: D gene, V gene, clone size, J gene, CDR3 DNA, CDR3 protein. D genes are given only for firm matches. Size values are once, few and many counts, or a class for expanded clones, and some rows have none.

D: -
V: TRBV5-6
size: -
J: TRBJ2-1
DNA: TGTGCCAGCAGCTTGATACGGGGTTTTACCAATGAGCAGTTCTTC
CDR3: CASSLIRGFTNEQFF

D: TRBD2
V: TRBV3-1/TRBV3-2
size: -
J: TRBJ2-2
DNA: TGTGCCAGCAGCCAAGGACTAGCCAACACCGGGGAGCTGTTTTTT
CDR3: CASSQGLANTGELFF

D: TRBD1
V: TRBV6-5
size: -
J: TRBJ1-4
DNA: TGTGCCAGCAGACCTCGGACAGGGGAGAATGAAAAACTGTTTTTT
CDR3: CASRPRTGENEKLFF

D: -
V: TRBV11-2
size: -
J: TRBJ1-3
DNA: TGTGCCAGCAGCCCCACAGGTCTGATTGGAAACACCATATATTTT
CDR3: CASSPTGLIGNTIYF

D: -
V: TRBV10-3
size: -
J: TRBJ1-1
DNA: TGTGCCATCAGTGATCGAGGAGGCGGCAGGGGTAACACTGAAGCTTTCTTT
CDR3: CAISDRGGGRGNTEAFF

D: TRBD1
V: TRBV6-1
size: -
J: TRBJ2-3
DNA: TGTGCCAGCAGTGATGAGGGACAGGGTACAGATACGCAGTATTTT
CDR3: CASSDEGQGTDTQYF

D: TRBD2
V: TRBV7-8
size: once
J: TRBJ2-1
DNA: TGTGCCAGCAGCTTAGTAGCTAGCGGGGGGCCCAATGAGCAGTTCTTC
CDR3: CASSLVASGGPNEQFF

D: TRBD2
V: TRBV6-2/TRBV6-3
size: -
J: TRBJ2-6
DNA: TGTGCCAGCAGTTACTCGTTCAGGACTAGCGGGATAAACTCTGGGGCCAACGTCCTGACTTTC
CDR3: CASSYSFRTSGINSGANVLTF

D: -
V: TRBV7-8
size: -
J: TRBJ2-7
DNA: TGTGCCAGCAGCCGTACCAATGCGGGTTCCTACGAGCAGTACTTC
CDR3: CASSRTNAGSYEQYF

D: -
V: TRBV5-6
size: -
J: TRBJ2-5
DNA: TGTGCCAGCATCAACAGGCTGTCGGAGACCCAGTACTTC
CDR3: CASINRLSETQYF

D: -
V: TRBV27
size: -
J: TRBJ2-4
DNA: TGTGCCAGCAGTTTAGTACCCCTAGTGGGGCTATCGGACATTCAGTACTTC
CDR3: CASSLVPLVGLSDIQYF

D: TRBD2
V: TRBV28
size: -
J: TRBJ2-1
DNA: TGTGCCAGCAGCCGACTAGCGGGAGTAACCTACAATGAGCAGTTCTTC
CDR3: CASSRLAGVTYNEQFF

D: TRBD1
V: TRBV5-1
size: -
J: TRBJ2-1
DNA: TGCGCCAGCAGCTCCGGGACAGGGTTAAACAATGAGCAGTTCTTC
CDR3: CASSSGTGLNNEQFF

D: TRBD1
V: TRBV7-8
size: -
J: TRBJ1-4
DNA: TGTGCCAGCTCCCCCGGGACAGGGCTCACTAATGAAAAACTGTTTTTT
CDR3: CASSPGTGLTNEKLFF

D: -
V: TRBV25-1
size: -
J: TRBJ1-6
DNA: TGTGCCAGCAGTGGGAGACAGAATTCACCCCTCCACTTT
CDR3: CASSGRQNSPLHF

D: TRBD1
V: TRBV6-5
size: -
J: TRBJ1-2
DNA: TGTGCCAGCAGTAAGGACAGGAATTATGGCTACACCTTC
CDR3: CASSKDRNYGYTF

D: TRBD2
V: TRBV10-1
size: -
J: TRBJ2-3
DNA: TGCGCCAGCAGTGAGTCGCAGCGGGGGGGAGATACGCAGTATTTT
CDR3: CASSESQRGGDTQYF

D: -
V: TRBV3-1/TRBV3-2
size: -
J: TRBJ2-7
DNA: TGTGCCAGCAGCCAACCCCCACACTACGAGCAGTACTTC
CDR3: CASSQPPHYEQYF

D: TRBD1
V: TRBV18
size: -
J: TRBJ2-5
DNA: TGTGCCAGCTCCCTGGACAGGGGACGGGAGACCCAGTACTTC
CDR3: CASSLDRGRETQYF

D: TRBD2
V: TRBV6-5
size: -
J: TRBJ2-7
DNA: TGTGCCAGCAGGCCGGAGCAGGGGACTAGCGGGGGACAAAACTTC
CDR3: CASRPEQGTSGGQNF

D: -
V: TRBV21-1
size: -
J: TRBJ1-6
DNA: TGTGCCAGCAGCGACAGGGCTTTGTCACCCCTCCACTTT
CDR3: CASSDRALSPLHF

D: TRBD2
V: TRBV24-1
size: -
J: TRBJ2-3
DNA: TGTGCCACCAGTGACCCTGGGACTAGCGCATACACAGATACGCAGTATTTT
CDR3: CATSDPGTSAYTDTQYF

D: -
V: TRBV11-2
size: -
J: TRBJ2-7
DNA: TGTGCCAGCAGCCCCCTGGGAGTCGGGGTCTACGAGCAGTACTTC
CDR3: CASSPLGVGVYEQYF

D: -
V: TRBV1
size: -
J: TRBJ1-5
DNA: TGCACCAGCAGCCAAGATCTAGACCGCGTGTCCGATCAGCCCCAGCATTTT
CDR3: CTSSQDLDRVSDQPQHF

D: -
V: TRBV15
size: -
J: TRBJ2-5
DNA: TGTGCCACCACCCCCGGCGGGAAGGGGGAGACCCAGTACTTC
CDR3: CATTPGGKGETQYF

D: -
V: TRBV19
size: -
J: TRBJ2-6
DNA: TGTGCCAGTAGTGCCCAGGGCTCTGGGGCCAACGTCCTGACTTTC
CDR3: CASSAQGSGANVLTF

D: TRBD1
V: TRBV6-1
size: -
J: TRBJ1-4
DNA: TGTGCCAGCAGTGTGACAGGGGGCGCTCGGAATGAAAAACTGTTTTTT
CDR3: CASSVTGGARNEKLFF

D: -
V: TRBV3-1/TRBV3-2
size: once
J: TRBJ1-2
DNA: TGTGCCAGCAGCCAAGATCGGTATGGCTACACCTTC
CDR3: CASSQDRYGYTF

D: TRBD2
V: TRBV6-4
size: -
J: TRBJ2-3
DNA: TGTGCCAGCAGTTTAGCGGGAGTAGATACGCAGTATTTT
CDR3: CASSLAGVDTQYF

D: TRBD1
V: TRBV6-5
size: -
J: TRBJ1-1
DNA: TGTGCCAGCAGTTTCGGACAGGGGAGGGGGAACACTGAAGCTTTCTTT
CDR3: CASSFGQGRGNTEAFF

D: TRBD1
V: TRBV5-1
size: -
J: TRBJ2-7
DNA: TGCGCCAGCAGCTCAGGGGGCTCCTACGAGCAGTACTTC
CDR3: CASSSGGSYEQYF

D: -
V: TRBV18
size: -
J: TRBJ2-7
DNA: TGTGCCAGCTCACCTCCCGCCCAGGGGTGGGCCTACGAGCAGTACTTC
CDR3: CASSPPAQGWAYEQYF

D: TRBD2
V: TRBV11-2
size: once
J: TRBJ2-5
DNA: TGTGCCAGCAGCTCCAGCGGGGGGTCCGGGGAGACCCAGTACTTC
CDR3: CASSSSGGSGETQYF

D: TRBD1
V: TRBV3-1/TRBV3-2
size: -
J: TRBJ1-1
DNA: TGTGCCAGCAGGAAACAGGGGGGAGATACTGAAGCTTTCTTT
CDR3: CASRKQGGDTEAFF

D: -
V: TRBV29-1
size: -
J: TRBJ1-2
DNA: TGCAGCGCTGAGGACCGGGGGATCTATGGCTACACCTTC
CDR3: CSAEDRGIYGYTF

D: -
V: TRBV10-1
size: -
J: TRBJ2-7
DNA: TGCGCCAGCAGGCTGGCTTCAAGAACACAGGGAGCAATCCTCTACGAGCAGTACTTC
CDR3: CASRLASRTQGAILYEQYF

D: TRBD1
V: TRBV11-3
size: once
J: TRBJ2-5
DNA: TGTGCCAGCAGCTTACGGGCAGGGGGACACCAAGAGACCCAGTACTTC
CDR3: CASSLRAGGHQETQYF

D: TRBD1
V: TRBV27
size: -
J: TRBJ1-3
DNA: TGTGCCAGCAGTTCACAGGGGCCCCCTGGAAACACCATATATTTT
CDR3: CASSSQGPPGNTIYF

D: -
V: TRBV7-2
size: -
J: TRBJ2-1
DNA: TGTGCCAGCAGTCTCGGATCTAGCTCCTACAATGAGCAGTTCTTC
CDR3: CASSLGSSSYNEQFF

D: TRBD1
V: TRBV30
size: -
J: TRBJ1-5
DNA: TGTGCCTGGGCCACCGGGACAGGGGTCAATCAGCCCCAGCATTTT
CDR3: CAWATGTGVNQPQHF

D: -
V: TRBV18
size: once
J: TRBJ2-5
DNA: TGTGCCAGCTCACCAGGAGTAGACGAGACCCAGTACTTC
CDR3: CASSPGVDETQYF

D: -
V: TRBV14
size: -
J: TRBJ1-1
DNA: TGTGCCAGCAGCCATAACATAAGAAACACTGAAGCTTTCTTT
CDR3: CASSHNIRNTEAFF

D: -
V: TRBV29-1
size: -
J: TRBJ1-2
DNA: TGCAGCGTTGTTGGACACCATGGCTACACCTTC
CDR3: CSVVGHHGYTF

D: TRBD1
V: TRBV6-5
size: -
J: TRBJ1-1
DNA: TGTGCCAGCAGCCCCTCGAGAGGGGGCAGTAGCGAAGCTTTCTTT
CDR3: CASSPSRGGSSEAFF

D: TRBD1
V: TRBV6-5
size: few
J: TRBJ1-2
DNA: TGTGCCAGCAGCCGACAGGGTGGTATAGATGGCTACACCTTC
CDR3: CASSRQGGIDGYTF